These T cell receptor beta chains were read from a single sample in a study of blood T cell repertoires in COVID-19. Using immunoSEQ multiplex PCR, the repertoire was profiled, and TCRdb retains in-frame clones only, with some absent. The sample contains fewer than 200,000 clones, roughly 84% of which appear only once. Sequencing was performed on peripheral blood. The receptors shown here come from a human donor in a cohort sampled during active COVID-19. Each CDR3 is given with its conserved first and last residue. D genes are given only for firm matches. The size field is filled for only some rows; it gives once, few, many or a size class.

abundance: NA
v_gene: TRBV19
d_gene: NA
j_gene: TRBJ2-6
CDR3aa: CASSIERTAANVLTF
CDR3nt: TGTGCCAGTAGTATAGAGAGGACAGCGGCCAACGTCCTGACTTTC

abundance: NA
v_gene: TRBV7-9
d_gene: NA
j_gene: TRBJ2-3
CDR3aa: CASSLKTGATDTQYF
CDR3nt: TGTGCCAGCAGCTTAAAAACGGGAGCCACAGATACGCAGTATTTT

abundance: NA
v_gene: TRBV6-5
d_gene: NA
j_gene: TRBJ1-1
CDR3aa: CASSYGQNTEAFF
CDR3nt: TGTGCCAGCAGTTACGGACAGAACACTGAAGCTTTCTTT

abundance: once
v_gene: TRBV27
d_gene: TRBD1
j_gene: TRBJ1-5
CDR3aa: CANPALDRANQPQHF
CDR3nt: TGTGCCAACCCCGCACTAGACAGGGCTAATCAGCCCCAGCATTTT

abundance: NA
v_gene: TRBV7-2
d_gene: NA
j_gene: TRBJ2-7
CDR3aa: CASSLYQGTYEQYF
CDR3nt: TGTGCCAGCAGCTTATACCAGGGAACTTACGAGCAGTACTTC

abundance: NA
v_gene: TRBV9
d_gene: TRBD1
j_gene: TRBJ2-1
CDR3aa: CASSPTGATYNEQFF
CDR3nt: TGTGCCAGCAGTCCCACAGGGGCCACCTACAATGAGCAGTTCTTC

abundance: NA
v_gene: TRBV5-1
d_gene: NA
j_gene: TRBJ1-2
CDR3aa: CASSLDSRVGYTF
CDR3nt: TGCGCCAGCAGCTTGGACAGCCGAGTTGGCTACACCTTC

abundance: once
v_gene: TRBV9
d_gene: TRBD2
j_gene: TRBJ2-1
CDR3aa: CASSVGLRGSSYNEQFF
CDR3nt: TGTGCCAGCAGCGTAGGATTGCGGGGGAGCTCCTACAATGAGCAGTTCTTC

abundance: NA
v_gene: TRBV27
d_gene: NA
j_gene: TRBJ1-5
CDR3aa: CASSLSGRVNQPQHF
CDR3nt: TGTGCCAGCAGTTTATCGGGCCGAGTCAATCAGCCCCAGCATTTT

abundance: NA
v_gene: TRBV5-4
d_gene: TRBD1
j_gene: TRBJ2-7
CDR3aa: CASSVYRGEYEQYF
CDR3nt: TGTGCCAGCAGCGTATACAGGGGGGAGTACGAGCAGTACTTC

abundance: NA
v_gene: TRBV5-1
d_gene: NA
j_gene: TRBJ1-1
CDR3aa: CASSQGSNTEAFF
CDR3nt: TGCGCCAGCAGCCAGGGCAGCAACACTGAAGCTTTCTTT

abundance: NA
v_gene: TRBV25-1
d_gene: NA
j_gene: TRBJ2-5
CDR3aa: CASSLETQYF
CDR3nt: TGTGCCAGCAGTCTGGAGACCCAGTACTTC

abundance: NA
v_gene: TRBV18
d_gene: TRBD2
j_gene: TRBJ2-3
CDR3aa: CASSPLLAGGPDTQYF
CDR3nt: TGTGCCAGCTCACCTCTTCTAGCGGGGGGGCCGGATACGCAGTATTTT

abundance: NA
v_gene: TRBV7-3
d_gene: NA
j_gene: TRBJ2-1
CDR3aa: CASSFSGLGDEQFF
CDR3nt: TGTGCCAGCAGCTTTAGCGGCCTTGGCGATGAGCAGTTCTTC

abundance: NA
v_gene: TRBV5-1
d_gene: NA
j_gene: TRBJ1-3
CDR3aa: CASSLETASGNTIYF
CDR3nt: TGCGCCAGCAGCTTGGAGACTGCCTCTGGAAACACCATATATTTT

abundance: NA
v_gene: TRBV5-8
d_gene: NA
j_gene: TRBJ2-7
CDR3aa: CASSLNRRPYEQYF
CDR3nt: TGTGCCAGCAGCTTGAACAGGAGACCCTACGAGCAGTACTTC

abundance: NA
v_gene: TRBV13
d_gene: TRBD1
j_gene: TRBJ1-1
CDR3aa: CASSRTGSGAFF
CDR3nt: TGTGCCAGCAGCCGGACAGGGAGTGGTGCTTTCTTT

abundance: NA
v_gene: TRBV6-1
d_gene: TRBD1
j_gene: TRBJ1-1
CDR3aa: CASSERAGGATEAFF
CDR3nt: TGTGCCAGCAGTGAAAGGGCAGGGGGCGCGACTGAAGCTTTCTTT

abundance: NA
v_gene: TRBV6-5
d_gene: TRBD1
j_gene: TRBJ2-7
CDR3aa: CASTQWDRGSYEQYF
CDR3nt: TGTGCCAGCACCCAGTGGGACAGGGGCTCCTACGAGCAGTACTTC

abundance: NA
v_gene: TRBV24-1
d_gene: NA
j_gene: TRBJ1-4
CDR3aa: CATRPEEERNEKLFF
CDR3nt: TGTGCCACCAGGCCCGAGGAGGAGAGAAATGAAAAACTGTTTTTT

abundance: few
v_gene: TRBV24-1
d_gene: TRBD1
j_gene: TRBJ2-2
CDR3aa: CATSRGLAGELFF
CDR3nt: TGTGCCACCAGTAGGGGGCTAGCCGGGGAGCTGTTTTTT

abundance: NA
v_gene: TRBV24-1
d_gene: NA
j_gene: TRBJ2-7
CDR3aa: CATSDPGDEQYF
CDR3nt: TGTGCCACCAGTGACCCAGGGGACGAGCAGTACTTC

abundance: NA
v_gene: TRBV2
d_gene: NA
j_gene: TRBJ2-7
CDR3aa: CASSNNGAPYEQYF
CDR3nt: TGTGCCAGCAGCAATAATGGAGCTCCCTACGAGCAGTACTTC

abundance: NA
v_gene: TRBV6-5
d_gene: NA
j_gene: TRBJ2-5
CDR3aa: CASRLEPLRETQYF
CDR3nt: TGTGCCAGCAGACTCGAGCCTCTCCGAGAGACCCAGTACTTC

abundance: NA
v_gene: TRBV25-1
d_gene: NA
j_gene: TRBJ1-3
CDR3aa: CASSPRDTWAGNTIYF
CDR3nt: TGTGCCAGCAGTCCCCGGGACACTTGGGCTGGAAACACCATATATTTT

abundance: NA
v_gene: TRBV6-2/TRBV6-3
d_gene: TRBD2
j_gene: TRBJ2-1
CDR3aa: CASSYPAGGGFF
CDR3nt: TGTGCCAGCAGTTACCCTGCGGGAGGAGGGTTCTTC

abundance: NA
v_gene: TRBV18
d_gene: TRBD1
j_gene: TRBJ2-7
CDR3aa: CASSSYRQGFDEQYF
CDR3nt: TGTGCCAGCTCGTCCTACCGACAGGGGTTCGACGAGCAGTACTTC

abundance: NA
v_gene: TRBV12-5
d_gene: NA
j_gene: TRBJ2-7
CDR3aa: CASGYGGYEQYF
CDR3nt: TGTGCTAGTGGTTACGGAGGCTACGAGCAGTACTTC

abundance: NA
v_gene: TRBV3-1/TRBV3-2
d_gene: NA
j_gene: TRBJ1-3
CDR3aa: CASSQLTNSGNTIYF
CDR3nt: TGTGCCAGCAGCCAACTTACAAACTCTGGAAACACCATATATTTT

abundance: NA
v_gene: TRBV5-4
d_gene: NA
j_gene: TRBJ2-1
CDR3aa: CASSMGAQNEQFF
CDR3nt: TGTGCCAGCAGCATGGGAGCGCAAAATGAGCAGTTCTTC

abundance: NA
v_gene: TRBV7-2
d_gene: NA
j_gene: TRBJ2-7
CDR3aa: CASSFQTGQTYEQYF
CDR3nt: TGTGCCAGCAGCTTCCAGACAGGTCAAACCTACGAGCAGTACTTC

abundance: NA
v_gene: TRBV3-1/TRBV3-2
d_gene: TRBD2
j_gene: TRBJ2-2
CDR3aa: CASSPWWLAGGDTGELFF
CDR3nt: TGTGCCAGCAGCCCCTGGTGGCTAGCGGGGGGGGACACCGGGGAGCTGTTTTTT